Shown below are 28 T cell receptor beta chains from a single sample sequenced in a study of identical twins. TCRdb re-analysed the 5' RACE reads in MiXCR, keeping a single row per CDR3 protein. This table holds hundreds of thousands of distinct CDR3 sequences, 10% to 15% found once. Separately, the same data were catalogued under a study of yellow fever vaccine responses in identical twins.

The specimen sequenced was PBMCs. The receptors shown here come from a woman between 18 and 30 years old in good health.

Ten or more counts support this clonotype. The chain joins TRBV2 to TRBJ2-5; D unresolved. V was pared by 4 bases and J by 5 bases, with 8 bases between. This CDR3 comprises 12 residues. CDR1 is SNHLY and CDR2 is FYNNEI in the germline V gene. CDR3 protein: CASSGDSETQYF. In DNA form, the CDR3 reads TGTGCCAGCAGTGGGGATTCGGAGACCCAGTACTTC.

The CDR3 nucleotides read TGCAGTGCTAGAGGAGCTAGCGAATACAATGAGCAGTTCTTC. Protein product: CSARGASEYNEQFF. The gene calls are TRBV20-1 and TRBJ2-1; possibly TRBD2 for D (6 bases). Looked up from germline, CDR1 is DFQATT and CDR2 is SNEGSKA (reference sequence). V dropped 1 base and J dropped 4 bases, with 11 bases sitting between them. CDR3 size: 14 residues.

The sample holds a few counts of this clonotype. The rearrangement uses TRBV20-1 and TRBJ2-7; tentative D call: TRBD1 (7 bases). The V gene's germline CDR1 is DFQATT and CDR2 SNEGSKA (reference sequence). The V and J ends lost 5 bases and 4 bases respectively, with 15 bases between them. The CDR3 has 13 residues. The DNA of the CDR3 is TGCAGTGCTGCCGAGACAGGGAGGTACGAGCAGTACGTC. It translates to CSAAETGRYEQYV.

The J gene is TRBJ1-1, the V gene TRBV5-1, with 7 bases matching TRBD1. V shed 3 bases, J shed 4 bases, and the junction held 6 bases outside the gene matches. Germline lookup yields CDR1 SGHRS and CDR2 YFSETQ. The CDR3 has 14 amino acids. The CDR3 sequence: CASSSTGAGTEAFF. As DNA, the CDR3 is TGCGCCAGCAGCTCTACAGGGGCGGGCACTGAAGCTTTCTTT.

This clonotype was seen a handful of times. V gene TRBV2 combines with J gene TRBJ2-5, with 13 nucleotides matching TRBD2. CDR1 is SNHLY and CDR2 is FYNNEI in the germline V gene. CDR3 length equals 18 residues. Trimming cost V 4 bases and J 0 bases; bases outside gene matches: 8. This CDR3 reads CASSGRGLAGSYQETQYF. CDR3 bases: TGTGCCAGCAGTGGAAGGGGACTAGCGGGATCGTACCAAGAGACCCAGTACTTC.

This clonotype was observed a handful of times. The CDR3 sequence is CASSQGGTYF. In DNA form, the CDR3 reads TGTGCCAGCAGCCAAGGTGGTACGTACTTC. The rearrangement uses TRBV3-1 and TRBJ2-5; no firm D call. Germline V gene sequence: CDR1 LGHDT, CDR2 YNNKEL (reference sequence). The CDR3 runs 10 residues. The V gene lost 1 base and the J gene lost 13 bases, with 7 bases spanning the gap.

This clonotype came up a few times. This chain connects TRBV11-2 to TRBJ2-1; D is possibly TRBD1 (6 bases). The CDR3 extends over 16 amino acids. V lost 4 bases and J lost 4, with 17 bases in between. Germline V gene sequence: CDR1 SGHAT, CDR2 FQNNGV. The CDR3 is CASSSRWDTPYNEQFF. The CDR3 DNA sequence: TGTGCCAGCAGCTCCCGATGGGACACCCCTTACAATGAGCAGTTCTTC.

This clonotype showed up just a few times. The CDR3 sequence: CASSYAGPSLPDTQYF. The CDR3 nucleotides are TGTGCCAGCAGTTACGCCGGGCCGTCCCTTCCAGATACGCAGTATTTT. The gene calls are TRBV12-3 or TRBV12-4 and TRBJ2-3, with unresolved D. The V gene lost 4 bases and the J gene lost 4 bases, with 18 bases spanning the gap. The CDR3 has 16 amino acids.

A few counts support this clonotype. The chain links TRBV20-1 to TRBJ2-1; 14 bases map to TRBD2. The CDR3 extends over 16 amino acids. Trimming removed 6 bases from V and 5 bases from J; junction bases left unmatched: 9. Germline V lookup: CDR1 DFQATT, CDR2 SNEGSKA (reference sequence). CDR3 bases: TGCAGTGCCCCCGGACTAGCGGGGGGCCAGAACAATGAGCAGTTCTTC. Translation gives CSAPGLAGGQNNEQFF.

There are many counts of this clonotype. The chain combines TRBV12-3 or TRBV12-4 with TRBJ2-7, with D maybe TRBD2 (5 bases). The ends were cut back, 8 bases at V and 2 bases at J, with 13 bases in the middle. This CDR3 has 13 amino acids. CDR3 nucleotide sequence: TGTGCCAGCGGGCTAGGGAGTCCCTACGAGCAGTACTTC. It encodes CASGLGSPYEQYF.

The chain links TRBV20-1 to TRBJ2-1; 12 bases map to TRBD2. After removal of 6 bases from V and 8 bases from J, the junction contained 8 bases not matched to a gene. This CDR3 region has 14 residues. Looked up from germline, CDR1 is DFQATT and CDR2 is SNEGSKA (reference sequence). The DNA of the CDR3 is TGCAGTGCACTAAGACTAGCGGGAGAAGATGAGCAGTTCTTC. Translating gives CSALRLAGEDEQFF.

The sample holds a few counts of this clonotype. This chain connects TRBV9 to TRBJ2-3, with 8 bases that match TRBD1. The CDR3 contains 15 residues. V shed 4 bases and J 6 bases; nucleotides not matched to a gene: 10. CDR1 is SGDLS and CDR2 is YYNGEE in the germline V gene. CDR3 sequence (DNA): TGTGCCAGCAGCAATCCGGGACAGGTTGTCGATACGCAGTATTTT. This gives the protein CASSNPGQVVDTQYF.

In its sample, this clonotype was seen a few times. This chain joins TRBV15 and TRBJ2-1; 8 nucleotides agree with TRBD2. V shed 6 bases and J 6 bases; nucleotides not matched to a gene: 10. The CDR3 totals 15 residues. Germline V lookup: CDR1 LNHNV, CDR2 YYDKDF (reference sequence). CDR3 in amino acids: CATRPPGLGVNEQFF. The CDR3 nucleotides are TGTGCCACCAGACCGCCGGGACTAGGGGTCAATGAGCAGTTCTTC.

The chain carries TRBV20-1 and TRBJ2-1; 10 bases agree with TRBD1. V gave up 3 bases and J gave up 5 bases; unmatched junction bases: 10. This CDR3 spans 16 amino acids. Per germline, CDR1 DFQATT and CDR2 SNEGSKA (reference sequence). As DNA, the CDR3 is TGCAGTGCTAGTGGAACCGGACAGGGGGATAACAATGAGCAGTTCTTC. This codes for CSASGTGQGDNNEQFF.

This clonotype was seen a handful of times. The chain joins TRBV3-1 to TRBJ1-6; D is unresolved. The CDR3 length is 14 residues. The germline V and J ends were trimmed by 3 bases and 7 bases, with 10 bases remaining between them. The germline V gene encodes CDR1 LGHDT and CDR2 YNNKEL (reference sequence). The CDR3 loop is CASSHSQKNSPLHF. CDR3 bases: TGTGCCAGCAGCCATTCCCAGAAAAATTCACCCCTCCACTTT.

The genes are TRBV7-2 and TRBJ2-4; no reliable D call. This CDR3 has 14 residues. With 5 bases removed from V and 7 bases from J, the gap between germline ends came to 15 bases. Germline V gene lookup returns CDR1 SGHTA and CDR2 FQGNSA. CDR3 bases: TGTGCCAGCAGCCGCATTGGATCCGTTAACATTCAGTACTTC. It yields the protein CASSRIGSVNIQYF.

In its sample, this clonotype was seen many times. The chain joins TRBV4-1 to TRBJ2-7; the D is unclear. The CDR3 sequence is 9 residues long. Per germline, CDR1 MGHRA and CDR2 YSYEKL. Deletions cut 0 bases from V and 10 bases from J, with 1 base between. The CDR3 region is CASSQDQYV. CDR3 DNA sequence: TGCGCCAGCAGCCAAGATCAGTACGTC.

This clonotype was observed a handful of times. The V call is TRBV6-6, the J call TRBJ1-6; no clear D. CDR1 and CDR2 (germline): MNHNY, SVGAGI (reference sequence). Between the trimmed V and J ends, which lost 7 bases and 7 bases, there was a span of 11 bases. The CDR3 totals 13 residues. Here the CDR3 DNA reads TGTGCCAGCACCCGGATGTCCAATTCACCCCTCCACTTT. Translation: CASTRMSNSPLHF.

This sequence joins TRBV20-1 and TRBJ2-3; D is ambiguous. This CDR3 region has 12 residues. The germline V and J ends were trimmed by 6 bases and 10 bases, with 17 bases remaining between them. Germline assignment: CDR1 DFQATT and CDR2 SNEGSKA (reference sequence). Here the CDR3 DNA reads TGCAGTGCCCGAGAGGAGCCTCGGGCGCAGTATTTT. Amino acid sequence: CSAREEPRAQYF.

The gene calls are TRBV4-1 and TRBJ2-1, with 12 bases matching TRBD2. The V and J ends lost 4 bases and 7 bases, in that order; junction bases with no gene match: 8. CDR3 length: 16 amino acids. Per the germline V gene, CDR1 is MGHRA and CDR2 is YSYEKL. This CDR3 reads CASSPRLAGALNEQFF. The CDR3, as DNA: TGCGCCAGCAGCCCCCGACTAGCGGGAGCTCTGAATGAGCAGTTCTTC.

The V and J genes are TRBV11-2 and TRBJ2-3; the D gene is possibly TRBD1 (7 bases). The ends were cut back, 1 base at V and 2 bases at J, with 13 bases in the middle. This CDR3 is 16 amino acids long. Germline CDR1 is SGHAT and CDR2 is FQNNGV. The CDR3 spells CASSLGRGRITDTQYF. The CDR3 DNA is TGTGCCAGCAGCTTAGGGAGGGGGCGAATCACAGATACGCAGTATTTT. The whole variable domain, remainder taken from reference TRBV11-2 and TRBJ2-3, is EAGVAQSPRYKIIEKRQSVAFWCNPISGHATLYWYQQILGQGPKLLIQFQNNGVVDDSQLPKDRFSAERLKGVDSTLKIQPAKLEDSAVYLCASSLGRGRITDTQYFGPGTRLTVL.

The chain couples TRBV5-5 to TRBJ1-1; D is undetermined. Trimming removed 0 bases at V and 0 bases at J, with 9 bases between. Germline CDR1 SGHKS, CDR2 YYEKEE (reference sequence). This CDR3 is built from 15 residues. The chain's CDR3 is CASSLDVGLNTEAFF. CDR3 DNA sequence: TGTGCCAGCAGCTTGGATGTGGGTCTGAACACTGAAGCTTTCTTT.

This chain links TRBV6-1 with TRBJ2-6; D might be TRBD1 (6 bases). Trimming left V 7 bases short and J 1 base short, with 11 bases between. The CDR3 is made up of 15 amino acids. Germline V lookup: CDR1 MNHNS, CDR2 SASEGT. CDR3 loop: CASKTGQSGANVLTF. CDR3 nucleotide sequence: TGTGCCAGCAAAACCGGACAGTCTGGGGCCAACGTCCTGACTTTC.

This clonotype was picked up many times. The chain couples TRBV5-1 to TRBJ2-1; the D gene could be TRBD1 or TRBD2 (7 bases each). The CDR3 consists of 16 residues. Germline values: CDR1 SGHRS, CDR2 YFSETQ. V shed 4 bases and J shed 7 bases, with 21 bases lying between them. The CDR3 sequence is CASSPGLGGLSNEQFF. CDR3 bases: TGCGCCAGCAGCCCCGGACTAGGGGGCTTGAGTAATGAGCAGTTCTTC. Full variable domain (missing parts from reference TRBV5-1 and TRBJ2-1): KAGVTQTPRYLIKTRGQQVTLSCSPISGHRSVSWYQQTPGQGLQFLFEYFSETQRNKGNFPGRFSGRQFSNSRSEMNVSTLELGDSALYLCASSPGLGGLSNEQFFGPGTRLTVL.

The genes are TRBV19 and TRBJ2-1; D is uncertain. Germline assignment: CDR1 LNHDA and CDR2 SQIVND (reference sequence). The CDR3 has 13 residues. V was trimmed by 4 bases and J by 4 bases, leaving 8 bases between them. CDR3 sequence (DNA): TGTGCCAGTAGTACGGCACTTTACAATGAGCAGTTCTTC. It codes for CASSTALYNEQFF.

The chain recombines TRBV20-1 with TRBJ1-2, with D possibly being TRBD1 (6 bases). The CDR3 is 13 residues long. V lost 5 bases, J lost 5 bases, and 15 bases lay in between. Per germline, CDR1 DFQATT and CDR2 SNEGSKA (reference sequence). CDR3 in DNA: TGCAGTGCTTCGACGGAGGGGGGGTATGGCTACACCTTC. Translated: CSASTEGGYGYTF.

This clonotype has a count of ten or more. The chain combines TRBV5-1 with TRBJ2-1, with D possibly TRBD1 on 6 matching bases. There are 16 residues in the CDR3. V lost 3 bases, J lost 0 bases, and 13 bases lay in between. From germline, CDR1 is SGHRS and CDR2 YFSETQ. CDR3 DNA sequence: TGCGCCAGCAGCTATAAACAGGGTAGCTCCTACAATGAGCAGTTCTTC. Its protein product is CASSYKQGSSYNEQFF.

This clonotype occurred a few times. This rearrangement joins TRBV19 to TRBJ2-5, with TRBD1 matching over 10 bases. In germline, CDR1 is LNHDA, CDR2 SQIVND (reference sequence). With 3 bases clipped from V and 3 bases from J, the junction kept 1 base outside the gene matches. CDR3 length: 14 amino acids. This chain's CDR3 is CASSIGTGEETQYF. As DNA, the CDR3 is TGTGCCAGTAGTATCGGGACAGGGGAAGAGACCCAGTACTTC.